The clone carrying this T cell receptor beta chain was found once. The protocol was immunoSEQ multiplex PCR, while the TCRdb copy is restricted to in-frame clones and leaves out a portion. Of over 25,000 clones listed, roughly 89% are singletons. This entry belongs to a study of T cell changes during pregnancy in multiple sclerosis. The length of the CDR3 is 12 residues. After removal of 3 bases from V and 14 bases from J, the junction contained 7 bases not matched to a gene. Germline-derived CDR1 and CDR2 are LGHNA and YNFKEQ. This TCR was sampled from a female donor in good health, enrolled as a control in a pregnancy study. This material consisted of CD8+ T cells from peripheral blood mononuclear cells, taken in the second trimester of pregnancy. The chain joins TRBV4-2 to TRBJ2-3, with 8 bases that match TRBD2. Written as DNA, the CDR3 is TGTGCCAGCAGCCACCGGGGGGGCTTGCCGTATTTT. Protein: CASSHRGGLPYF.